The rows below give T cell receptor beta chains drawn from one sample of a study of cytomegalovirus exposure and HLA in healthy donors. Data came from immunoSEQ multiplex PCR; TCRdb stores just in-frame clones and leaves some out. Of over 120,000 clones listed, roughly 80% are singletons. The sample comprised PBMCs. These receptor sequences come from a man aged 35 to 55 in good health and CMV-seronegative. The CDR3 runs from the conserved cysteine through the conserved F or W. The D gene is left open where the match is weak. The listing skips clone size in some rows; elsewhere it reads once, few, many or a size class.

v_call: TRBV4-2
j_call: TRBJ1-1
clone_size: -
d_call: -
cdr3_nt: TGTGCCAGCAGCCAAGACACGACAGGTTACCCTGAAGCTTTCTTT
cdr3_aa: CASSQDTTGYPEAFF

v_call: TRBV28
j_call: TRBJ1-2
clone_size: many
d_call: -
cdr3_nt: TGTGCCAGCAGTACGCCGGGGGGGTTAGACTATGGCTACACCTTC
cdr3_aa: CASSTPGGLDYGYTF

v_call: TRBV4-2
j_call: TRBJ1-6
clone_size: -
d_call: TRBD1
cdr3_nt: TGTGCCAGCAGCCAACAGGGGGGTTATTCACCCCTCCACTTT
cdr3_aa: CASSQQGGYSPLHF

v_call: TRBV11-1
j_call: TRBJ1-1
clone_size: -
d_call: TRBD1
cdr3_nt: TGTGCCAGCAGCCCGGGGGGACAGGGGAATATGAACACTGAAGCTTTCTTT
cdr3_aa: CASSPGGQGNMNTEAFF

v_call: TRBV19
j_call: TRBJ1-4
clone_size: few
d_call: TRBD1
cdr3_nt: TGTGCCACTGGACAGGCAACTAATGAAAAACTGTTTTTT
cdr3_aa: CATGQATNEKLFF

v_call: TRBV19
j_call: TRBJ1-1
clone_size: -
d_call: -
cdr3_nt: TGTGCCAGTAGTTTCTCGAACACTGAAGCTTTCTTT
cdr3_aa: CASSFSNTEAFF

v_call: TRBV4-3
j_call: TRBJ2-7
clone_size: once
d_call: TRBD2
cdr3_nt: TGCGCCAGCAGTCGACTAGCGGGGGCGGCTACCTACGAGCAGTACTTC
cdr3_aa: CASSRLAGAATYEQYF

v_call: TRBV7-9
j_call: TRBJ1-1
clone_size: -
d_call: TRBD1
cdr3_nt: TGTGCCAGCAGCTTAGCGGGGACAGGGGGCTTGAGCACTGAAGCTTTCTTT
cdr3_aa: CASSLAGTGGLSTEAFF

v_call: TRBV7-2
j_call: TRBJ2-1
clone_size: -
d_call: TRBD2
cdr3_nt: TGTGCCAGCAGCCTCGGGGGGGCCAGGGAGCAGTTCTTC
cdr3_aa: CASSLGGAREQFF

v_call: TRBV7-2
j_call: TRBJ2-2
clone_size: once
d_call: TRBD2
cdr3_nt: TGTGCCAGCAGCTTAGGAGGTAGCGGGGGGTTGACCGGGGAGCTGTTTTTT
cdr3_aa: CASSLGGSGGLTGELFF

v_call: TRBV7-3
j_call: TRBJ1-6
clone_size: -
d_call: TRBD1
cdr3_nt: TGTGCCAGCAGCCTCCGGGACAGGGACCCCCTCCACTTT
cdr3_aa: CASSLRDRDPLHF

v_call: TRBV5-3
j_call: TRBJ2-7
clone_size: -
d_call: -
cdr3_nt: TGTGCCAGAAGCCCGGACACCACAATTTACGAGCAGTACTTC
cdr3_aa: CARSPDTTIYEQYF

v_call: TRBV9
j_call: TRBJ1-1
clone_size: once
d_call: TRBD1
cdr3_nt: TGTGCCAGCAGCGTAGGACAGGGGGCTACCACTGAAGCTTTCTTT
cdr3_aa: CASSVGQGATTEAFF

v_call: TRBV6-5
j_call: TRBJ2-7
clone_size: -
d_call: TRBD1
cdr3_nt: TGTGCCAGCAGTTACTCGAGGGACAGATCCTACGAGCAGTACTTC
cdr3_aa: CASSYSRDRSYEQYF

v_call: TRBV10-3
j_call: TRBJ1-1
clone_size: -
d_call: -
cdr3_nt: TGTGCCATCAGTGCTGGACAGTGGAACACTGAAGCTTTCTTT
cdr3_aa: CAISAGQWNTEAFF

v_call: TRBV28
j_call: TRBJ1-5
clone_size: -
d_call: -
cdr3_nt: TGTGCCAGCAGCAGTACTCGGGGGCCCCAGCATTTT
cdr3_aa: CASSSTRGPQHF

v_call: TRBV4-3
j_call: TRBJ2-1
clone_size: -
d_call: -
cdr3_nt: TGCGCCAGCAGCCAAGACCGAGAGATTCTAGGCAATGAGCAGTTCTTC
cdr3_aa: CASSQDREILGNEQFF

v_call: TRBV7-2
j_call: TRBJ1-2
clone_size: few
d_call: -
cdr3_nt: TGTGCCAGCAGCTTAGGATCAGGGGTTGACTATGGCTACACCTTC
cdr3_aa: CASSLGSGVDYGYTF

v_call: TRBV7-2
j_call: TRBJ1-4
clone_size: -
d_call: -
cdr3_nt: TGTGCCAGCAGCCAAGTCGGGGTTAGTAGTGAAAAACTGTTTTTT
cdr3_aa: CASSQVGVSSEKLFF

v_call: TRBV25-1
j_call: TRBJ1-6
clone_size: -
d_call: -
cdr3_nt: TGTGCCAGCAGTGAAGGACAGACTTATAATTCACCCCTCCACTTT
cdr3_aa: CASSEGQTYNSPLHF

v_call: TRBV2
j_call: TRBJ1-1
clone_size: -
d_call: -
cdr3_nt: TGTGCCAGCAGGCCAGGACAGACCATGAACACTGAAGCTTTCTTT
cdr3_aa: CASRPGQTMNTEAFF

v_call: TRBV6-5
j_call: TRBJ1-1
clone_size: once
d_call: TRBD1
cdr3_nt: TGTGCCAGCAGTTCGTGGGACAGGTTGAACACTGAAGCTTTCTTT
cdr3_aa: CASSSWDRLNTEAFF

v_call: TRBV29-1
j_call: TRBJ2-7
clone_size: -
d_call: TRBD1
cdr3_nt: TGCAGCGTTCGACAGGGCCCCGAGCAGTACTTC
cdr3_aa: CSVRQGPEQYF

v_call: TRBV19
j_call: TRBJ2-4
clone_size: -
d_call: -
cdr3_nt: TGTGCCAGTAGTATCGGGGGTACCTGGGAAAACATTCAGTACTTC
cdr3_aa: CASSIGGTWENIQYF

v_call: TRBV10-2
j_call: TRBJ2-6
clone_size: -
d_call: -
cdr3_nt: TGCGCCAGCAGTGAGGGGGGGTGGGCCAACGTCCTGACTTTC
cdr3_aa: CASSEGGWANVLTF

v_call: TRBV10-2
j_call: TRBJ2-5
clone_size: -
d_call: -
cdr3_nt: TGCGCCAGCAGATGGAACAGGGCCACAAGGGAGACCCAGTACTTC
cdr3_aa: CASRWNRATRETQYF

v_call: TRBV5-1
j_call: TRBJ2-6
clone_size: few
d_call: -
cdr3_nt: TGCGCCAGCAGCTTCCAGGTCTCCGGGGCCAACGTCCTGACTTTC
cdr3_aa: CASSFQVSGANVLTF

v_call: TRBV6-5
j_call: TRBJ1-1
clone_size: -
d_call: -
cdr3_nt: TGTGCCAGCAGTACCACTAGACGGGAGAACACTGAAGCTTTCTTT
cdr3_aa: CASSTTRRENTEAFF

v_call: TRBV4-1
j_call: TRBJ1-1
clone_size: few
d_call: -
cdr3_nt: TGCGCCAGCAGCCAAAACACGAACACTGAAGCTTTCTTT
cdr3_aa: CASSQNTNTEAFF

v_call: TRBV25-1
j_call: TRBJ2-5
clone_size: -
d_call: TRBD1
cdr3_nt: TGTGCCAGCAAGGACAGGGTGGTCGAGACCCAGTACTTC
cdr3_aa: CASKDRVVETQYF

v_call: TRBV6-5
j_call: TRBJ2-3
clone_size: once
d_call: -
cdr3_nt: TGTGCCTGTACAACAGGGCTCACAGATACGCAGTATTTT
cdr3_aa: CACTTGLTDTQYF

v_call: TRBV7-9
j_call: TRBJ1-1
clone_size: -
d_call: -
cdr3_nt: TGTGCCAGCAGCTTAGCGAATACAGGTGTTTCGGAAGCTTTCTTT
cdr3_aa: CASSLANTGVSEAFF

v_call: TRBV7-9
j_call: TRBJ1-1
clone_size: -
d_call: -
cdr3_nt: TGTGCCATTGAACGGGAGACTGAAGCTTTCTTT
cdr3_aa: CAIERETEAFF

v_call: TRBV10-1
j_call: TRBJ2-3
clone_size: -
d_call: -
cdr3_nt: TGCGCCAGCAGTGAACTGACAATCACAGATACGCAGTATTTT
cdr3_aa: CASSELTITDTQYF

v_call: TRBV7-9
j_call: TRBJ2-7
clone_size: -
d_call: TRBD1
cdr3_nt: TGTGCCAGTGTACCGGGACAGTCCTACGAGCAGTACTTC
cdr3_aa: CASVPGQSYEQYF

v_call: TRBV13
j_call: TRBJ1-3
clone_size: -
d_call: -
cdr3_nt: TGTGCCAGCAGCTTTGAGGGCTCTGGAAACACCATATATTTT
cdr3_aa: CASSFEGSGNTIYF

v_call: TRBV5-1
j_call: TRBJ2-7
clone_size: -
d_call: TRBD1
cdr3_nt: TGCGCCAGCAGCCTCCGGACAGGGGGGATCTACGAGCAGTACTTC
cdr3_aa: CASSLRTGGIYEQYF